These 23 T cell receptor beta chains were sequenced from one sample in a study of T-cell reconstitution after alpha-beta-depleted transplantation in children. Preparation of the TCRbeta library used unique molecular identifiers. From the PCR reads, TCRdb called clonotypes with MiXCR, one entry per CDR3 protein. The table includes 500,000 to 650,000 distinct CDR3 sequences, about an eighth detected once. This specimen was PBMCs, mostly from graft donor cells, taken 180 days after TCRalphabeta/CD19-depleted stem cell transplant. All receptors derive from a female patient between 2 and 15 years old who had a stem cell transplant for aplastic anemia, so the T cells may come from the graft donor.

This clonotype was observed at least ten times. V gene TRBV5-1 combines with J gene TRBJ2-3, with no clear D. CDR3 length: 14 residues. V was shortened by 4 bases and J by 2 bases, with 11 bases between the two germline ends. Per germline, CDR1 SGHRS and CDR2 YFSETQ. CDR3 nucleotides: TGCGCCAGCAGCCCGAACGAAGTCACAGATACGCAGTATTTT. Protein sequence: CASSPNEVTDTQYF.

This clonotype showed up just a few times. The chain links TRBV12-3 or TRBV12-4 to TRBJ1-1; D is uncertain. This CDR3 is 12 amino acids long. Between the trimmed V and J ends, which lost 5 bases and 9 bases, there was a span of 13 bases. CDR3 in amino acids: CASSPSTFQAFF. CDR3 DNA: TGTGCCAGCAGTCCGTCAACTTTCCAAGCTTTCTTT.

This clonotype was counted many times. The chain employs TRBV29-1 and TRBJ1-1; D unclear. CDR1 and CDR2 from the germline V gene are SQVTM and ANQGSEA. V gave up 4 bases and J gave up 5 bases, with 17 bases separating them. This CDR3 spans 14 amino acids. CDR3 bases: TGCAGCGTTGTCTTAGGTTCCGGAGGTACTGAAGCTTTCTTT. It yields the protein CSVVLGSGGTEAFF.

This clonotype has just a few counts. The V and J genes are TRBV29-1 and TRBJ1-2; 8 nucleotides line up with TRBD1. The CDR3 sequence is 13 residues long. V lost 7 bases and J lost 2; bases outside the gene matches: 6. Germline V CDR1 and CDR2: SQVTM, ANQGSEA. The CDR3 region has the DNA TGCAGCGCCGGGGACAGGCTGAACTATGGCTACACCTTC. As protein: CSAGDRLNYGYTF.

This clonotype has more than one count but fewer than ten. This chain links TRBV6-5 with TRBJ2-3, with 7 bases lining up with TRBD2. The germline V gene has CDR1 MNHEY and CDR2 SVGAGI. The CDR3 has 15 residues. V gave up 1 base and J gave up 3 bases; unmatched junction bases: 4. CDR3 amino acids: CASSYFSGKTDTQYF. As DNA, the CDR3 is TGTGCCAGCAGTTACTTCAGCGGGAAGACAGATACGCAGTATTTT.

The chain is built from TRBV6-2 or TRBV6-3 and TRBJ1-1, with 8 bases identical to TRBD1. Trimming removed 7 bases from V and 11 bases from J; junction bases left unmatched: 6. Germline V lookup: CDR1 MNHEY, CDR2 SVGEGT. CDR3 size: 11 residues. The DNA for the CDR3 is TGTGCCAGCACCAGGACAGGGACGGCTTTCTTT. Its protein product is CASTRTGTAFF.

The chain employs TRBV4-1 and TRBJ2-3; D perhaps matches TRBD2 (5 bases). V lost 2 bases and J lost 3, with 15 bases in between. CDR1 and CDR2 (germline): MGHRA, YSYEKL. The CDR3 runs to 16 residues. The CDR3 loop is CASSQYWTVGTDTQYF. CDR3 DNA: TGCGCCAGCAGCCAATATTGGACTGTCGGTACAGATACGCAGTATTTT.

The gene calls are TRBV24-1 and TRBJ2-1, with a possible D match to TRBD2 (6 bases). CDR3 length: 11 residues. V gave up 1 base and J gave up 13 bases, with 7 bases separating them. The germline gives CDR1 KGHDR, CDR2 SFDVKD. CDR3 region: CATSDFGLQFF. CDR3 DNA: TGTGCCACCAGTGATTTTGGACTACAGTTCTTC.

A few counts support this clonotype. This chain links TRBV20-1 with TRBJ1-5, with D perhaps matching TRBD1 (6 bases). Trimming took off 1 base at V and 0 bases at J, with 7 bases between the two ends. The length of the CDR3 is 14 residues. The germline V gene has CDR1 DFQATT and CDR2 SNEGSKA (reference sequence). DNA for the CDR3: TGCAGTGCTAGAGTACAGGGTAGCAATCAGCCCCAGCATTTT. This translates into CSARVQGSNQPQHF.

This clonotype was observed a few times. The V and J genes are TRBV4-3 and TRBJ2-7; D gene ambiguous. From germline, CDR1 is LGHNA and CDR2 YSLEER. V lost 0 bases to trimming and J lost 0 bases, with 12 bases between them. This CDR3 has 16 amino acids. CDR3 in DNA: TGCGCCAGCAGCCAAGAAGGTCCGTCTAGCTCCTACGAGCAGTACTTC. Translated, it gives CASSQEGPSSSYEQYF.

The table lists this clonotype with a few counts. Written as DNA, the CDR3 is TGCAGTGCCCTCGGACGGAATAGCAATCAGCCCCAGCATTTT. Its translation is CSALGRNSNQPQHF. V gene TRBV20-1 combines with J gene TRBJ1-5; no firm D call. The CDR3 has 14 amino acids. The germline CDR1 and CDR2 sequences are DFQATT and SNEGSKA (reference sequence). Trimming stripped 6 bases from V and 0 bases from J, with 12 bases between.

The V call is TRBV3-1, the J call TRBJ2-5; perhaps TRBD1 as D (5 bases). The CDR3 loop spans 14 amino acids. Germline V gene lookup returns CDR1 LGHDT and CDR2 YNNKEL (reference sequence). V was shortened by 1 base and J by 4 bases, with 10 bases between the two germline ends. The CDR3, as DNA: TGTGCCAGCAGCCAAGCTAGAAGGGGAGAGACCCAGTACTTC. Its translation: CASSQARRGETQYF.

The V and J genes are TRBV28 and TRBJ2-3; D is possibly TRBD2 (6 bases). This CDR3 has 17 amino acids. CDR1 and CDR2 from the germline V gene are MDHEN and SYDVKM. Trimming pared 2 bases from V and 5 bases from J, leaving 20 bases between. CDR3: CASSLGNRCLAKDTQYF. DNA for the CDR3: TGTGCCAGCAGTTTAGGCAACAGGTGTCTAGCGAAAGATACGCAGTATTTT. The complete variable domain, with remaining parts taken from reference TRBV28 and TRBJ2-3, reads DVKVTQSSRYLVKRTGEKVFLECVQDMDHENMFWYRQDPGLGLRLIYFSYDVKMKEKGDIPEGYSVSREKKERFSLILESASTNQTSMYLCASSLGNRCLAKDTQYFGPGTRLTVL.

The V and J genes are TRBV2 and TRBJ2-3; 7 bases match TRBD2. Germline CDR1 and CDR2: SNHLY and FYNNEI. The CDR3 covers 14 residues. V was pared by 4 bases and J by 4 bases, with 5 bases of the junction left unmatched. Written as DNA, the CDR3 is TGTGCCAGCAGTGCGGCGGGAGTTGCAGATACGCAGTATTTT. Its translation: CASSAAGVADTQYF.

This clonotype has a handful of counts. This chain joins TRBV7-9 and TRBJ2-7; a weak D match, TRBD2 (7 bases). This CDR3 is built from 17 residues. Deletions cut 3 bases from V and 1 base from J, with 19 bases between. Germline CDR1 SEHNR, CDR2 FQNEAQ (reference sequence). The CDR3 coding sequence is TGTGCCAGCAGCTTCACAGTGGGGGGGGCTCGGTCCTACGAGCAGTACTTC. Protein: CASSFTVGGARSYEQYF.

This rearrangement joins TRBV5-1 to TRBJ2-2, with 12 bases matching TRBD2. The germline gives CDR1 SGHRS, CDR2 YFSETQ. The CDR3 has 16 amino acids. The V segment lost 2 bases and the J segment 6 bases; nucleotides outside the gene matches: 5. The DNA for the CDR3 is TGCGCCAGCAGCTTAACGACTAGCGGGAGCCCCGGGGAGCTGTTTTTT. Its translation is CASSLTTSGSPGELFF.

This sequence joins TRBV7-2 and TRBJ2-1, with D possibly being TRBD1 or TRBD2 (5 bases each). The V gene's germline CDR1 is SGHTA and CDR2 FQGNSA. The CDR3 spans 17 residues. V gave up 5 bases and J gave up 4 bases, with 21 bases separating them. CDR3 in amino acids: CASSPRPGASNYNEQFF. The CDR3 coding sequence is TGTGCCAGCAGCCCGAGACCCGGGGCTAGTAATTACAATGAGCAGTTCTTC.

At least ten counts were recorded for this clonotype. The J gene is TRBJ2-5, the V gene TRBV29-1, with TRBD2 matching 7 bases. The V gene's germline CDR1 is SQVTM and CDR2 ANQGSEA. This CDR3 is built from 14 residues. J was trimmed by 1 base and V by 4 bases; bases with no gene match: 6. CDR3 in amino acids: CSVGASGVQETQYF. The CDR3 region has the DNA TGCAGCGTTGGGGCTAGCGGAGTCCAAGAGACCCAGTACTTC.

Here the CDR3 DNA reads TGCAGCGTAGGGACAGTAGCTTTCGGGGAGCTGTTTTTT. The encoded protein is CSVGTVAFGELFF. The chain is built from TRBV29-1 and TRBJ2-2; 7 nucleotides match TRBD1. The CDR3 totals 13 residues. CDR1 is SQVTM, CDR2 ANQGSEA, per germline. V lost 6 bases and J lost 7; bases outside the gene matches: 8.

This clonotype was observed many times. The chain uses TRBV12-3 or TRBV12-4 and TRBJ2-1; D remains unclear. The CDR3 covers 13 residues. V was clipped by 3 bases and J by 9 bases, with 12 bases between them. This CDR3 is CASSFGSWAEQFF. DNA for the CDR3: TGTGCCAGCAGTTTCGGATCCTGGGCTGAGCAGTTCTTC.

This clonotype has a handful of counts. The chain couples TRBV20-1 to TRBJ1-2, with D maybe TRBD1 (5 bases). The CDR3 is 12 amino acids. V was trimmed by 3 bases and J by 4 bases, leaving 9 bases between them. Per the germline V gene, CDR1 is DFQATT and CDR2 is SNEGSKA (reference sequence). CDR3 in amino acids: CSASGTVYGYTF. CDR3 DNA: TGCAGTGCTAGTGGGACGGTCTATGGCTACACCTTC.

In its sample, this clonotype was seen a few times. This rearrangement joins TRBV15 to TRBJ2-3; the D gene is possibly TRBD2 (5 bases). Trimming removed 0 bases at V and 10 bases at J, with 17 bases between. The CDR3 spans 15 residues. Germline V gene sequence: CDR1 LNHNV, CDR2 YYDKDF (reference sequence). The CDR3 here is CATSRDVAGPRAQYF. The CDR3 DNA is TGTGCCACCAGCAGAGATGTGGCGGGCCCGAGGGCGCAGTATTTT. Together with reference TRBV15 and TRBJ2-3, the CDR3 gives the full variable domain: DAMVIQNPRYQVTQFGKPVTLSCSQTLNHNVMYWYQQKSSQAPKLLFHYYDKDFNNEADTPDNFQSRRPNTSFCFLDIRSPGLGDTAMYLCATSRDVAGPRAQYFGPGTRLTVL.

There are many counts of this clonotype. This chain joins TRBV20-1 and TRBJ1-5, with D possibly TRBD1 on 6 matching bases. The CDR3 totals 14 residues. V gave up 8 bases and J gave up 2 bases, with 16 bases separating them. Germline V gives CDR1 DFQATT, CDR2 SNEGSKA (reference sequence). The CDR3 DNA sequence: TGCAGTCCCAAACCACAGGGAGGCAATCAGCCCCAGCATTTT. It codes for CSPKPQGGNQPQHF.